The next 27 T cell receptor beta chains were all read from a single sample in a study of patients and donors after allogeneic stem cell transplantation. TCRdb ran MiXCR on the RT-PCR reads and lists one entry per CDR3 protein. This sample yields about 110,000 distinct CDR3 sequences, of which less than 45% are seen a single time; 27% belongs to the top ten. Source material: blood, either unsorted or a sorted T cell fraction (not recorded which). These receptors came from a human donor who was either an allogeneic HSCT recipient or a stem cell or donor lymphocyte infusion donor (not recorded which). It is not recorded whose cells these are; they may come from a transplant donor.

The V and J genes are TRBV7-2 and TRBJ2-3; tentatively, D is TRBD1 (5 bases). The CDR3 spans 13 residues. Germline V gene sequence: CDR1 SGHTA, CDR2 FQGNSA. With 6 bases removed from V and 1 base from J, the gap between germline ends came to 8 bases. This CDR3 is CASSFRGTDTQYF. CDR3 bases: TGTGCCAGCAGTTTCAGGGGCACAGATACGCAGTATTTT.

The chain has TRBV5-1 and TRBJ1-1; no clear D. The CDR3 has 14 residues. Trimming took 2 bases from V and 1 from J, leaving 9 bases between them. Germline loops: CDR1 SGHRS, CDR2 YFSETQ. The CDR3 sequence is CASSLQNSNTEAFF. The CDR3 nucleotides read TGCGCCAGCAGCTTACAGAATTCGAACACTGAAGCTTTCTTT.

The CDR3 region is CASSQERGHTYEQYF. The CDR3 coding sequence is TGTGCCAGCAGCCAAGAAAGGGGCCATACTTACGAGCAGTACTTC. The chain links TRBV4-2 to TRBJ2-7; tentatively, D is TRBD1 (5 bases). The V end was cut by 0 bases, the J end by 4 bases, with 13 bases between. Germline V gene lookup returns CDR1 LGHNA and CDR2 YNFKEQ. The CDR3 is 15 residues long.

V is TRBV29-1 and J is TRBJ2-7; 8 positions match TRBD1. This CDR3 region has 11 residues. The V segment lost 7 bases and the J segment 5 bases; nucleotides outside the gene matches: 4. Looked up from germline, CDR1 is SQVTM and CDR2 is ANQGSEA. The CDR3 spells CSGYRGDEQYF. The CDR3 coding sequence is TGCAGCGGATACAGGGGGGACGAGCAGTACTTC.

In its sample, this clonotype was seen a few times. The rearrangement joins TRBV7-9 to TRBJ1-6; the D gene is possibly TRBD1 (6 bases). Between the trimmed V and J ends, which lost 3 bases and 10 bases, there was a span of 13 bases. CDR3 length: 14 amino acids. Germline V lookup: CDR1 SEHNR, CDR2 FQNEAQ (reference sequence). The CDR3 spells CASSFEQGGSPLHF. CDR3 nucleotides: TGTGCCAGCAGCTTTGAACAGGGCGGATCACCCCTCCACTTT.

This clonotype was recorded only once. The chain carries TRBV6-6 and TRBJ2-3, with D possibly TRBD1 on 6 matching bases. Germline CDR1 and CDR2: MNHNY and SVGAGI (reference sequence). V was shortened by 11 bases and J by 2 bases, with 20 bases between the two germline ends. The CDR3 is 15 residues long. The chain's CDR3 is CAAQGPRWATDTQYF. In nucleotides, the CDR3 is TGTGCCGCACAGGGACCACGGTGGGCCACAGATACGCAGTATTTT.

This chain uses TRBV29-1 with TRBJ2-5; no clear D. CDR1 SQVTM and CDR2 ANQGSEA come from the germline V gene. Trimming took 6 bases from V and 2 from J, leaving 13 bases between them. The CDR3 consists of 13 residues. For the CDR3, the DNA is TGCAGCGTGGCGGCAGGCCCGCAAGAGACCCAGTACTTC. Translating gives CSVAAGPQETQYF.

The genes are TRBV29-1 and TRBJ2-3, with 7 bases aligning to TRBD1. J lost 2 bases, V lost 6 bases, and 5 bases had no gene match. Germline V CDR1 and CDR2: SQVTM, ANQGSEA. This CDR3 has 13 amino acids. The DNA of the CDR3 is TGCAGCGTGGGACAGTCGTTCACAGATACGCAGTATTTT. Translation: CSVGQSFTDTQYF.

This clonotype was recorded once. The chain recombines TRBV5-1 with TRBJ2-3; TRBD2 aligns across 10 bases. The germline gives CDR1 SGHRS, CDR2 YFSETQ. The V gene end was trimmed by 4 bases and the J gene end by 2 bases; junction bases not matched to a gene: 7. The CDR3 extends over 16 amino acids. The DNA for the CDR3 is TGCGCCAGCAGCCCCCCCCTAGCGGGGGCCACAGATACGCAGTATTTT. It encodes CASSPPLAGATDTQYF.

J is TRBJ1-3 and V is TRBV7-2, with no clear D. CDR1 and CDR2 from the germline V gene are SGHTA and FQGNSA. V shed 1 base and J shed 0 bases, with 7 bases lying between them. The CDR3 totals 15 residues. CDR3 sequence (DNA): TGTGCCAGCAGCTTAGATCCCCTCTCTGGAAACACCATATATTTT. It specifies CASSLDPLSGNTIYF.

The CDR3 DNA is TGCGCCAGCAGCTTGGACGGACAGGTTCAAGAGACCCAGTACTTC. It encodes CASSLDGQVQETQYF. The rearrangement links TRBV5-1 to TRBJ2-5, with 7 bases matching TRBD1. Trimming cost V 0 bases and J 2 bases; bases outside gene matches: 4. Per the germline V gene, CDR1 is SGHRS and CDR2 is YFSETQ. The CDR3 has 15 amino acids.

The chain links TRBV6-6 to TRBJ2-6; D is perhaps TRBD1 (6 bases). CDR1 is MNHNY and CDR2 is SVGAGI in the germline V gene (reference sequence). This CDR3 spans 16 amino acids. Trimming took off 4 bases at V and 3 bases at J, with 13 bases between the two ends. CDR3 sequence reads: CASSFGQTIGANVLTF. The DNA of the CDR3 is TGTGCCAGCAGTTTCGGACAGACAATTGGGGCCAACGTCCTGACTTTC.

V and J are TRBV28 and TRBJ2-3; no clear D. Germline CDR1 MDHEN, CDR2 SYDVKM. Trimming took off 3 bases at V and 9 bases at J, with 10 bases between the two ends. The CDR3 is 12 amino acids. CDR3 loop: CASSFDYRTQYF. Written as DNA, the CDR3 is TGTGCCAGCAGTTTTGATTACCGGACGCAGTATTTT.

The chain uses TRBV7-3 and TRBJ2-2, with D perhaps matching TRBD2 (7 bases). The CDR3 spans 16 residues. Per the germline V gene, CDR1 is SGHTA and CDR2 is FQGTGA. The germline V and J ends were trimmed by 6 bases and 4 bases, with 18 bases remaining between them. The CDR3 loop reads CASSSPGGLITGELFF. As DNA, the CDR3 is TGTGCCAGCAGTTCCCCCGGGGGGCTTATCACCGGGGAGCTGTTTTTT.

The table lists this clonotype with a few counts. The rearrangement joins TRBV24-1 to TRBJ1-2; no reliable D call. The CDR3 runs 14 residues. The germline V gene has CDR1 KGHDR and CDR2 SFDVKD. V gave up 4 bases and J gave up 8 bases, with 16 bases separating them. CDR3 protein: CATSDPGRWGGYTF. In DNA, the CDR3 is TGTGCCACCAGTGACCCTGGACGCTGGGGAGGCTACACCTTC.

The CDR3 protein is CASSLLGDHYTF. DNA for the CDR3: TGCGCCAGCAGCTTGTTAGGGGATCACTACACCTTC. V is TRBV5-1 and J is TRBJ1-2, with D perhaps matching TRBD1 (5 bases). Trimming stripped 1 base from V and 10 bases from J, with 11 bases between. Germline values: CDR1 SGHRS, CDR2 YFSETQ. CDR3 length: 12 amino acids. Based on the CDR3 plus reference TRBV5-1 and TRBJ1-2, the full variable domain is KAGVTQTPRYLIKTRGQQVTLSCSPISGHRSVSWYQQTPGQGLQFLFEYFSETQRNKGNFPGRFSGRQFSNSRSEMNVSTLELGDSALYLCASSLLGDHYTFGSGTRLTVV.

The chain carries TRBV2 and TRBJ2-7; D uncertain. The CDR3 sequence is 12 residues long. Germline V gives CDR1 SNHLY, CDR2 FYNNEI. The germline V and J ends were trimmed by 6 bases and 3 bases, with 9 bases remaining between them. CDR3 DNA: TGTGCCAGCAGGATCCCAGTCTACGAGCAGTACTTC. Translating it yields CASRIPVYEQYF.

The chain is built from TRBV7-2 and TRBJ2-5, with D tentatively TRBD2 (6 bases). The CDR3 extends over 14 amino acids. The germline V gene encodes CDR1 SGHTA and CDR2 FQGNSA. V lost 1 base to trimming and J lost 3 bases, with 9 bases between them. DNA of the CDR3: TGTGCCAGCAGCTTAGGGGGAGGAAAAGAGACCCAGTACTTC. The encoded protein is CASSLGGGKETQYF.

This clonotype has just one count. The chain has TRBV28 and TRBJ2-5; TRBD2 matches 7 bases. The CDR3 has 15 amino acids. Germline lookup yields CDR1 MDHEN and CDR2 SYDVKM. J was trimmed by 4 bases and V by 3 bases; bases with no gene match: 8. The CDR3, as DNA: TGTGCCAGCAGTTTTGCAGCTAGCGGTGGAGAGACCCAGTACTTC. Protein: CASSFAASGGETQYF.

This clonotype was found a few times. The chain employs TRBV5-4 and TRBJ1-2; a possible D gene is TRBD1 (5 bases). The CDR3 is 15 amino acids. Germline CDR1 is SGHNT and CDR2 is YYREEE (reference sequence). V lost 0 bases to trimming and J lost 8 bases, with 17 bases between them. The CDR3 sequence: CASSLVGPPGNGYTF. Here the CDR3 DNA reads TGTGCCAGCAGCTTGGTGGGGCCTCCAGGGAACGGCTACACCTTC. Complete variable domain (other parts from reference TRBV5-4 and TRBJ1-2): ETGVTQSPTHLIKTRGQQVTLRCSSQSGHNTVSWYQQALGQGPQFIFQYYREEENGRGNFPPRFSGLQFPNYSSELNVNALELDDSALYLCASSLVGPPGNGYTFGSGTRLTVV.

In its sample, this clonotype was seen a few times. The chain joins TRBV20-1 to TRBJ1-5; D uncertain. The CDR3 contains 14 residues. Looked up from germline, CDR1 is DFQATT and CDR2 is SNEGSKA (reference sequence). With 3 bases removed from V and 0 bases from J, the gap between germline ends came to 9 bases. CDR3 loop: CSASGEYSNQPQHF. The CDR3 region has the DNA TGCAGTGCTAGTGGGGAGTATAGCAATCAGCCCCAGCATTTT.

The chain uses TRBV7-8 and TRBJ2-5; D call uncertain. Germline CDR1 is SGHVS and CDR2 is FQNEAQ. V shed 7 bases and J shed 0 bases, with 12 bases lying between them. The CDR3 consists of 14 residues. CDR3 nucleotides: TGTGCCAGCACCTCGAAACGGTACCAAGAGACCCAGTACTTC. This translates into CASTSKRYQETQYF.

The CDR3 sequence: CSVGQGQNIQYF. The CDR3 bases are TGCAGCGTTGGGCAGGGTCAAAACATTCAGTACTTC. This chain links TRBV29-1 with TRBJ2-4; tentative D call: TRBD1 (5 bases). The germline V gene encodes CDR1 SQVTM and CDR2 ANQGSEA. There are 12 residues in the CDR3. The V and J ends lost 4 bases and 5 bases respectively, with 9 bases between them.

The CDR3 here is CASSFYASSYNEQFF. The CDR3 bases are TGTGCCAGCAGTTTTTACGCCAGCTCCTACAATGAGCAGTTCTTC. This sequence joins TRBV6-2 or TRBV6-3 and TRBJ2-1; the D is unclear. The germline V gene encodes CDR1 MNHEY and CDR2 SVGEGT. Trimming left V 4 bases short and J 0 bases short, with 10 bases between. The CDR3 extends over 15 amino acids.

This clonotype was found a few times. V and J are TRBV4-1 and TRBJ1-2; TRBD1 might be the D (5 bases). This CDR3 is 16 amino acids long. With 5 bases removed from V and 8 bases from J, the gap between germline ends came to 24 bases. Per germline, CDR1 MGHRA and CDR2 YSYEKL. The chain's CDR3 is CASSSKIRGPTRGYTF. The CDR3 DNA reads TGCGCCAGCAGCTCCAAGATTAGGGGCCCGACGAGGGGCTACACCTTC.

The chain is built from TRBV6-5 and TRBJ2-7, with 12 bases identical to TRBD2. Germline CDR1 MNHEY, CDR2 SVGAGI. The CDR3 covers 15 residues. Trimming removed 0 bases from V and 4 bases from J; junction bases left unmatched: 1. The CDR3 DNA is TGTGCCAGCAGTTACTCGACTAGCGGGGGTTACGAGCAGTACTTC. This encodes CASSYSTSGGYEQYF.

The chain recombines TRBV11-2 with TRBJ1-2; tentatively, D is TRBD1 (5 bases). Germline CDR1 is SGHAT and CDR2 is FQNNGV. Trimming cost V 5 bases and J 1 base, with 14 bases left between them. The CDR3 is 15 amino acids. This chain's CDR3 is CASSSAGGSNYGYTF. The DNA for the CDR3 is TGTGCCAGCAGCAGCGCCGGGGGTAGTAACTATGGCTACACCTTC.